Listed here are 21 T cell receptor beta chains from one sample, sequenced in a study of PD-1 blockade in classical Hodgkin lymphoma. Every patient had relapsed following autologous stem cell transplantation, and cohorts differed in brentuximab vedotin exposure. Some clones are missing from TCRdb's copy, which holds only in-frame ones; the method was immunoSEQ multiplex PCR. The profile covers 10,000 or so clones, with roughly three quarters appearing a single time and approximately 25% taken by the ten largest. Specimen: peripheral blood mononuclear cells (PBMCs), collected at baseline. The receptors derive from a human donor with classical Hodgkin lymphoma.

The V and J genes are TRBV15 and TRBJ1-2; 8 bases are a match to TRBD1. The junction had 15 bases not matched to a gene; V was cut back by 2 bases and J by 1 base. The CDR3 length is 19 residues. CDR1 and CDR2 (germline): LNHNV, YYDKDF (reference sequence). CDR3 nucleotides: TGTGCCACCAGCAGAAATTGCACCGGGACAGGTAGACTTAACTATGGCTACACCTTC. This sequence encodes CATSRNCTGTGRLNYGYTF.

The J gene is TRBJ1-4, the V gene TRBV5-4, with 10 bases aligning to TRBD1. Per germline, CDR1 SGHNT and CDR2 YYREEE (reference sequence). The CDR3 runs to 16 residues. V shed 5 bases, J shed 5 bases, and the junction held 9 bases outside the gene matches. The CDR3 bases are TGTGCCAGCAGACACCACCGGGACAGGGGAAATGAAAAACTGTTTTTT. Encoded protein: CASRHHRDRGNEKLFF.

The genes are TRBV29-1 and TRBJ2-7; the match to TRBD1 covers 12 bases. Germline V gene sequence: CDR1 SQVTM, CDR2 ANQGSEA. Trimming took 8 bases from V and 4 from J; bases not matched to a gene: 12. The CDR3 loop spans 15 amino acids. The CDR3 protein is CSITLGQGAVYEQYF. The CDR3 nucleotides read TGCAGCATCACATTGGGACAGGGGGCAGTATACGAGCAGTACTTC.

The chain uses TRBV29-1 and TRBJ2-7; maybe TRBD2 (6 bases). From germline, CDR1 is SQVTM and CDR2 ANQGSEA. The CDR3 is made up of 13 amino acids. V was cut by 2 bases and J by 0 bases, with 8 bases left in between. CDR3 protein: CSVERGNSYEQYF. CDR3 DNA sequence: TGCAGCGTTGAACGCGGGAACTCCTACGAGCAGTACTTC.

This chain joins TRBV28 and TRBJ2-7; D is perhaps TRBD2 (6 bases). V lost 3 bases, J lost 2 bases, and 11 bases lay in between. CDR3 length: 14 amino acids. Germline CDR1 is MDHEN and CDR2 is SYDVKM. The CDR3 sequence: CASSLGDFTYEQYF. Here the CDR3 DNA reads TGTGCCAGCAGTTTGGGGGACTTTACCTACGAGCAGTACTTC. Combining the CDR3 with reference TRBV28 and TRBJ2-7 gives the whole variable domain DVKVTQSSRYLVKRTGEKVFLECVQDMDHENMFWYRQDPGLGLRLIYFSYDVKMKEKGDIPEGYSVSREKKERFSLILESASTNQTSMYLCASSLGDFTYEQYFGPGTRLTVT.

The V call is TRBV5-1, the J call TRBJ2-3, with 13 bases lining up with TRBD2. This CDR3 comprises 17 residues. J lost 6 bases, V lost 0 bases, and 7 bases had no gene match. Germline V gives CDR1 SGHRS, CDR2 YFSETQ. Here the CDR3 DNA reads TGCGCCAGCAGCTTGGGGACTAGCGGGAGAGGTACGGATACGCAGTATTTT. It yields the protein CASSLGTSGRGTDTQYF. Looking up the rest from reference TRBV5-1 and TRBJ2-3 gives the full variable domain: KAGVTQTPRYLIKTRGQQVTLSCSPISGHRSVSWYQQTPGQGLQFLFEYFSETQRNKGNFPGRFSGRQFSNSRSEMNVSTLELGDSALYLCASSLGTSGRGTDTQYFGPGTRLTVL.

The J gene is TRBJ2-3, the V gene TRBV11-2, with a weak D call TRBD2 (6 bases). The CDR3 totals 17 residues. Trimming shortened V by 4 bases and J by 6 bases, and 23 bases separated the two germline ends. Germline V gene lookup returns CDR1 SGHAT and CDR2 FQNNGV. CDR3 residues: CASSSRASVEDWDTQYF. The CDR3 DNA is TGTGCCAGCAGCTCCCGGGCTAGCGTGGAGGATTGGGATACGCAGTATTTT. The full variable domain, its missing parts supplied by reference TRBV11-2 and TRBJ2-3, is EAGVAQSPRYKIIEKRQSVAFWCNPISGHATLYWYQQILGQGPKLLIQFQNNGVVDDSQLPKDRFSAERLKGVDSTLKIQPAKLEDSAVYLCASSSRASVEDWDTQYFGPGTRLTVL.

In DNA, the CDR3 is TGTGCCAGCAGCGACTACAGGAGAAAGGGCACTGAAGCTTTCTTT. It codes for CASSDYRRKGTEAFF. This chain links TRBV9 with TRBJ1-1; maybe TRBD1 (5 bases). Trimming left V 3 bases short and J 4 bases short, with 16 bases between. The CDR3 has 15 amino acids. Germline V CDR1 and CDR2: SGDLS, YYNGEE.

The CDR3 protein is CASSLLPGLVGEQYF. DNA for the CDR3: TGTGCCAGCAGCCTACTCCCGGGACTTGTCGGCGAGCAGTACTTC. The J gene is TRBJ2-7, the V gene TRBV11-1, with D perhaps matching TRBD2 (6 bases). The CDR3 length is 15 residues. CDR1 and CDR2 from the germline V gene are SGHAT and FQDESV (reference sequence). V lost 5 bases and J 6 bases, leaving 20 bases between the germline ends.

This chain uses TRBV28 with TRBJ1-1, with TRBD1 matching 7 bases. CDR1 is MDHEN, CDR2 SYDVKM, per germline. The CDR3 is made up of 14 amino acids. The junction had 10 bases not matched to a gene; V was cut back by 6 bases and J by 6 bases. The CDR3 region has the DNA TGTGCCAGCAGCGCCCCGACAGGGTTCGCTGAAGCTTTCTTT. This codes for CASSAPTGFAEAFF.

The gene calls are TRBV27 and TRBJ2-3, with TRBD2 matching 12 bases. Germline assignment: CDR1 MNHEY and CDR2 SMNVEV (reference sequence). J lost 2 bases, V lost 4 bases, and 4 bases had no gene match. The CDR3 totals 16 residues. This CDR3 reads CASSSGTSGHTDTQYF. The CDR3 DNA reads TGTGCCAGCAGTTCCGGGACTAGCGGGCACACAGATACGCAGTATTTT.

This clone was recorded only once. The rearrangement links TRBV6-7 to TRBJ2-6, with 9 bases identical to TRBD1. TRBV6-7 counts as an open reading frame of uncertain function. The CDR3 runs to 17 residues. J gave up 4 bases and V 7 bases, and 11 bases lay outside the gene matches. CDR3 DNA sequence: TGTGCCAGCAACGCCGGGACAGGGTCGCGGGGGGCCAACGTCCTGACTTTC. As protein: CASNAGTGSRGANVLTF.

This sequence joins TRBV6-6 and TRBJ1-2, with D possibly matching TRBD1 (6 bases). The CDR3 covers 14 residues. Looked up from germline, CDR1 is MNHNY and CDR2 is SVGAGI (reference sequence). V gave up 2 bases and J gave up 4 bases, with 11 bases separating them. Written as DNA, the CDR3 is TGTGCCAGCAGTTACGCCGGACAGTTCTATGGCTACACCTTC. It is translated as CASSYAGQFYGYTF.

This clone was picked up a small number of times. The CDR3 loop is CASSLPPGQGDYEQYF. CDR3 sequence (DNA): TGTGCCAGCAGTCTACCGCCGGGACAGGGGGACTACGAGCAGTACTTC. The J gene is TRBJ2-7, the V gene TRBV7-2, with TRBD1 identical over 11 bases. J was trimmed by 3 bases and V by 6 bases; bases with no gene match: 10. The CDR3 covers 16 residues. Germline CDR1 and CDR2: SGHTA and FQGNSA.

The chain couples TRBV18 to TRBJ1-2; D possibly corresponds to TRBD1 (6 bases). Trimming stripped 3 bases from V and 5 bases from J, with 10 bases between. Germline V gene lookup returns CDR1 KGHSH and CDR2 LQKENI. The CDR3 runs 13 residues. CDR3 in DNA: TGTGCCAGCTCACCGGGGGCGAGTTATGGCTACACCTTC. Its translation: CASSPGASYGYTF.

This clone showed up just a few times. The J gene is TRBJ2-2, the V gene TRBV25-1; D is unresolved. The CDR3 spans 16 residues. V gave up 3 bases and J gave up 1 base, with 12 bases separating them. Germline CDR1 reads MGHDK; CDR2 reads SYGVNS. This CDR3 is CASSEIQTLNTGELFF. In nucleotides, the CDR3 is TGTGCCAGCAGTGAGATCCAAACCTTGAACACCGGGGAGCTGTTTTTT. The variable domain in full, completed from reference TRBV25-1 and TRBJ2-2, reads EADIYQTPRYLVIGTGKKITLECSQTMGHDKMYWYQQDPGMELHLIHYSYGVNSTEKGDLSSESTVSRIRTEHFPLTLESARPSHTSQYLCASSEIQTLNTGELFFGEGSRLTVL.

This clone appeared a few times. The chain combines TRBV14 with TRBJ1-2; D ambiguous. With 4 bases removed from V and 5 bases from J, the gap between germline ends came to 11 bases. The CDR3 sequence is 13 residues long. Germline loops: CDR1 SGHDN, CDR2 FVKESK. CDR3 sequence: CASSPIGWYGYTF. In nucleotides, the CDR3 is TGTGCCAGCAGCCCGATCGGATGGTATGGCTACACCTTC.

The chain links TRBV10-3 to TRBJ1-5, with D maybe TRBD1 (5 bases). V was cut by 5 bases and J by 8 bases, with 13 bases left in between. The germline V gene encodes CDR1 ENHRY and CDR2 SYGVKD. The CDR3 has 13 residues. The CDR3 region has the DNA TGTGCCATCAGTACGGACATCCTGGAGCCCCAGCATTTT. Its translation: CAISTDILEPQHF.

V is TRBV28 and J is TRBJ2-3, with 10 positions matching TRBD1. The CDR3 sequence is 21 residues long. Trimming took 3 bases from V and 7 from J; bases not matched to a gene: 25. Germline assignment: CDR1 MDHEN and CDR2 SYDVKM. As DNA, the CDR3 is TGTGCCAGCAGTTTTTCATCCCTCTGGGGACCGCGACAGGGGGCTACACATACGCAGTATTTT. Translated: CASSFSSLWGPRQGATHTQYF.

The chain recombines TRBV28 with TRBJ1-2; D remains unclear. CDR3 length equals 10 residues. CDR1 is MDHEN and CDR2 is SYDVKM in the germline V gene. Trimming left V 8 bases short and J 8 bases short, with 9 bases between. CDR3 nucleotides: TGTGCCAGCGCCAGCATGGGCTACACCTTC. It yields the protein CASASMGYTF.

About this clone itself: Other DNA sequences in this specimen translate into the identical CDR3. J is TRBJ2-3 and V is TRBV7-9; D not resolved. Germline CDR1 SEHNR, CDR2 FQNEAQ (reference sequence). The CDR3 consists of 13 residues. Trimming removed 0 bases at V and 3 bases at J, with 4 bases between. The CDR3 sequence is CASSLASTDTQYF. CDR3 nucleotide sequence: TGTGCCAGCAGCTTAGCCAGTACAGATACGCAGTATTTT.